These T cell receptor beta chains were read from a single sample in a study of blood T cell repertoires in COVID-19. Sequencing was performed with immunoSEQ multiplex PCR; in TCRdb, only in-frame clones are kept and a portion is missing. The data hold about 27,000 clones, with about 92% observed a single time. Sequencing was performed on peripheral blood. The receptors shown here come from a human donor in a cohort sampled during active COVID-19. Both conserved end residues are part of each CDR3. The D gene is left open where the match is weak. Clone size is shown for a subset of rows, as once, few, many or a class of expanded clone.

CDR3nt: TGCGCCAGCAGCTTGGAGTCCCGGGGCACTGAAGCTTTCTTT; CDR3aa: CASSLESRGTEAFF; d_gene: -; abundance: once; j_gene: TRBJ1-1; v_gene: TRBV5-1
CDR3nt: TGTGCCAGCAGCCCAGGGGCGAGCAATCAGCCCCAGCATTTT; CDR3aa: CASSPGASNQPQHF; d_gene: -; abundance: -; j_gene: TRBJ1-5; v_gene: TRBV28
CDR3nt: TGTGCCAGCAGTCGGTGGTCGGATACGCAGTATTTT; CDR3aa: CASSRWSDTQYF; d_gene: -; abundance: -; j_gene: TRBJ2-3; v_gene: TRBV28
CDR3nt: TGTGCCAGCAGCACAGGAAGCAATCAGCCCCAGCATTTT; CDR3aa: CASSTGSNQPQHF; d_gene: -; abundance: few; j_gene: TRBJ1-5; v_gene: TRBV6-5
CDR3nt: TGTGCCAGCAGTTTTCGGGCGCAGGGTGGGCGGAGAGACACAGATACGCAGTATTTT; CDR3aa: CASSFRAQGGRRDTDTQYF; d_gene: -; abundance: -; j_gene: TRBJ2-3; v_gene: TRBV27
CDR3nt: TGCGCCAGCAGCCCGGGACAGGGGGCGCGATTGGCTTTCTTT; CDR3aa: CASSPGQGARLAFF; d_gene: TRBD1; abundance: -; j_gene: TRBJ1-1; v_gene: TRBV5-1
CDR3nt: TGTGCCAGTAGTATCGGTATTAGCAATCAGCCCCAGCATTTT; CDR3aa: CASSIGISNQPQHF; d_gene: -; abundance: -; j_gene: TRBJ1-5; v_gene: TRBV19
CDR3nt: TGTGCCAGCAGCGTAGGTGGGGGACTAGCGGGTACAGATACGCAGTATTTT; CDR3aa: CASSVGGGLAGTDTQYF; d_gene: TRBD2; abundance: once; j_gene: TRBJ2-3; v_gene: TRBV9
CDR3nt: TGTGCCAGCAGCAGAGGACAGGGGATCACCGGGGAGCTGTTTTTT; CDR3aa: CASSRGQGITGELFF; d_gene: TRBD1; abundance: -; j_gene: TRBJ2-2; v_gene: TRBV5-8
CDR3nt: TGTGCCAGCAGCTTGGATAGGCGTGAGGGTACGCAGTATTTT; CDR3aa: CASSLDRREGTQYF; d_gene: -; abundance: -; j_gene: TRBJ2-3; v_gene: TRBV5-6
CDR3nt: TGTGCCAGCAGGAGGCTAGCGGGGGGTACGCAGTATTTT; CDR3aa: CASRRLAGGTQYF; d_gene: TRBD2; abundance: -; j_gene: TRBJ2-3; v_gene: TRBV12-3/TRBV12-4
CDR3nt: TGCGCCAGCAGCTTGGTGCCGGGGTCAGATACGCAGTATTTT; CDR3aa: CASSLVPGSDTQYF; d_gene: -; abundance: -; j_gene: TRBJ2-3; v_gene: TRBV5-1
CDR3nt: TGTGCCAGCAGCTTGGCAATGAACACCGGGGAGCTGTTTTTT; CDR3aa: CASSLAMNTGELFF; d_gene: -; abundance: -; j_gene: TRBJ2-2; v_gene: TRBV5-5
CDR3nt: TGTGCCAGCAGCTACATAGCGGGGGGTACAGATACGCAGTATTTT; CDR3aa: CASSYIAGGTDTQYF; d_gene: TRBD2; abundance: once; j_gene: TRBJ2-3; v_gene: TRBV7-9
CDR3nt: TGTGCCAGCTCACTGGGGGCGGCTAGAGAAAAACTGTTTTTT; CDR3aa: CASSLGAAREKLFF; d_gene: -; abundance: -; j_gene: TRBJ1-4; v_gene: TRBV18
CDR3nt: TGTGCCAGCAGCTTTGGGGGCTCAGATACGCAGTATTTT; CDR3aa: CASSFGGSDTQYF; d_gene: -; abundance: -; j_gene: TRBJ2-3; v_gene: TRBV5-5
CDR3nt: TGCAGCGTTGAAGGAAGACTAGTTAAAAATGAGCAGTTCTTC; CDR3aa: CSVEGRLVKNEQFF; d_gene: -; abundance: -; j_gene: TRBJ2-1; v_gene: TRBV29-1
CDR3nt: TGCGCCAGCAGCCGATTCCAGACTAGCGGGGGCACAGATACGCAGTATTTT; CDR3aa: CASSRFQTSGGTDTQYF; d_gene: TRBD2; abundance: -; j_gene: TRBJ2-3; v_gene: TRBV4-1
CDR3nt: TGTGCCAGCAGTTTAGGTCTTAATGAAAAACTGTTTTTT; CDR3aa: CASSLGLNEKLFF; d_gene: -; abundance: -; j_gene: TRBJ1-4; v_gene: TRBV12-3/TRBV12-4
CDR3nt: TGCGCCAGCAGCCAAGATTTCTTAGGGGGGGTACTATCCGGGGGGGAGCAGTACTTC; CDR3aa: CASSQDFLGGVLSGGEQYF; d_gene: -; abundance: -; j_gene: TRBJ2-7; v_gene: TRBV4-1
CDR3nt: TGTGCCAGCAGTTCGGGGTCCTATAATTCACCCCTCCACTTT; CDR3aa: CASSSGSYNSPLHF; d_gene: -; abundance: few; j_gene: TRBJ1-6; v_gene: TRBV9
CDR3nt: TGTGCCAGCAGCTGGAGCGGGGGGTCCAATGAGCAGTTCTTC; CDR3aa: CASSWSGGSNEQFF; d_gene: TRBD2; abundance: -; j_gene: TRBJ2-1; v_gene: TRBV11-2